One sample yielded the 18 T cell receptor beta chains listed below, sequenced in a study of beta chain features in type 1 diabetes. The whole isolated RNA underwent reverse transcription, so sequencing captured expressed TCRB transcripts. Assay used: immunoSEQ multiplex PCR; TCRdb lists only in-frame clones, some missing. The sample shows 250,000 to 400,000 clones, about 14% of them seen only once. Sequenced: central memory CD4+ T cells from blood. These receptors were obtained from a man aged 25 to 40 in good health.

Of note for this clone: The sample contains more than one DNA sequence encoding this CDR3. The V call is TRBV20-1, the J call TRBJ2-5; TRBD2 is a possible D gene (6 bases). V was clipped by 2 bases and J by 7 bases, with 8 bases between them. The CDR3 contains 11 residues. CDR1 and CDR2 (germline): DFQATT, SNEGSKA (reference sequence). CDR3 protein: CSARQGLTQYF. Written as DNA, the CDR3 is TGCAGTGCTAGACAGGGACTGACCCAGTACTTC.

The V gene is TRBV2, the J gene TRBJ1-1; D gene uncertain. V gave up 5 bases and J gave up 0 bases, with 7 bases separating them. CDR1 and CDR2 from the germline V gene are SNHLY and FYNNEI. CDR3 length: 13 amino acids. This CDR3 is CASSRGMNTEAFF. The CDR3 region has the DNA TGTGCCAGCAGTCGCGGTATGAACACTGAAGCTTTCTTT.

This clone has just a few counts. This chain uses TRBV10-3 with TRBJ2-5, with D possibly TRBD1 on 5 matching bases. The CDR3 sequence is 16 residues long. Germline values: CDR1 ENHRY, CDR2 SYGVKD. The germline V and J ends were trimmed by 10 bases and 4 bases, with 25 bases remaining between them. CDR3 nucleotide sequence: TGTGCCACCGGTAGTGGCGAGAAAGGGGCAGGAGAGACCCAGTACTTC. Its protein is CATGSGEKGAGETQYF.

This chain links TRBV29-1 with TRBJ2-1; no definite D call. Germline V gene sequence: CDR1 SQVTM, CDR2 ANQGSEA. V was trimmed by 2 bases and J by 5 bases, leaving 1 base between them. This CDR3 has 10 amino acids. Here the CDR3 reads CSVENNEQFF. The CDR3 DNA follows: TGCAGCGTTGAAAACAATGAGCAGTTCTTC.

The chain links TRBV7-2 to TRBJ2-1; D ambiguous. This CDR3 region has 15 residues. V dropped 2 bases and J dropped 5 bases, with 13 bases sitting between them. Germline V gene lookup returns CDR1 SGHTA and CDR2 FQGNSA. This chain's CDR3 is CASSLLLLENNEQFF. CDR3 in DNA: TGTGCCAGCAGCTTATTACTACTCGAAAACAATGAGCAGTTCTTC.

The genes are TRBV1 and TRBJ2-7. TRBV1 is noted as a pseudogene. This CDR3 has 12 amino acids. The CDR3 region has the DNA TGCACCAGCAGCCCTCGCTCCTACGAGCAGTACGTC. The encoded protein is CTSSPRSYEQYV.

This clone was seen a handful of times. The chain employs TRBV11-2 and TRBJ1-6; D may be TRBD1 (6 bases). Per the germline V gene, CDR1 is SGHAT and CDR2 is FQNNGV. The CDR3 consists of 15 residues. Trimming took off 4 bases at V and 9 bases at J, with 16 bases between the two ends. The CDR3 nucleotides read TGTGCCAGCAGCTCCGGGGGAGGGGGAAGTTCACCCCTCCACTTT. It specifies CASSSGGGGSSPLHF.

This clone has a handful of counts. Here the CDR3 reads CASSLGVNYGYTF. The CDR3 DNA sequence: TGTGCCAGCAGCTTAGGTGTTAACTATGGCTACACCTTC. The J gene is TRBJ1-2, the V gene TRBV7-2, with D unclear. The CDR3 loop spans 13 amino acids. Trimming cost V 1 base and J 1 base, with 4 bases left between them. Germline V gene lookup returns CDR1 SGHTA and CDR2 FQGNSA.

This clone was observed a few times. J is TRBJ2-1 and V is TRBV29-1; maybe TRBD2 (5 bases). This CDR3 spans 11 amino acids. Germline loops: CDR1 SQVTM, CDR2 ANQGSEA. The DNA of the CDR3 is TGCACCGGCCGAAGGGAGAATGAGCAGTTCTTC. As protein: CTGRRENEQFF.

This clone was recorded a few times. The rearrangement joins TRBV7-2 to TRBJ1-2; D may be TRBD1 (5 bases). Germline lookup yields CDR1 SGHTA and CDR2 FQGNSA. The length of the CDR3 is 16 residues. The ends were cut back, 0 bases at V and 0 bases at J, with 11 bases in the middle. This CDR3 reads CASSLAGRTTNYGYTF. The CDR3 coding sequence is TGTGCCAGCAGCTTAGCGGGAAGGACAACTAACTATGGCTACACCTTC.

A few counts support this clone. The V gene is TRBV5-4, the J gene TRBJ2-7; D perhaps matches TRBD2 (5 bases). Germline CDR1 reads SGHNT; CDR2 reads YYREEE (reference sequence). The CDR3 length is 14 residues. V was trimmed by 4 bases and J by 2 bases, leaving 13 bases between them. The CDR3 bases are TGTGCCAGCAGCCCGTCCCCCGGGACCTACGAGCAGTACTTC. Translation gives CASSPSPGTYEQYF.

The rearrangement joins TRBV11-3 to TRBJ2-6; a weak D match, TRBD1 (5 bases). This CDR3 is 18 amino acids long. V was clipped by 1 base and J by 2 bases, with 15 bases between them. Germline CDR1 SGHNT, CDR2 YENEEA. CDR3 amino acids: CASSLGAGKGTGANVLTF. The CDR3 DNA reads TGTGCCAGCAGCTTAGGGGCAGGGAAGGGAACTGGGGCCAACGTCCTGACTTTC.

This clone was seen a few times. The chain is built from TRBV5-4 and TRBJ2-2; D is ambiguous. This CDR3 has 16 amino acids. Trimming pared 0 bases from V and 5 bases from J, leaving 14 bases between. Germline values: CDR1 SGHNT, CDR2 YYREEE (reference sequence). The CDR3: CASSLEGRTGTGELFF. DNA of the CDR3: TGTGCCAGCAGCTTGGAGGGTAGGACCGGGACCGGGGAGCTGTTTTTT.

The V gene is TRBV7-9, the J gene TRBJ1-1, with TRBD1 identical over 7 bases. Trimming cost V 4 bases and J 5 bases; bases outside gene matches: 10. CDR3 length: 15 amino acids. CDR1 is SEHNR, CDR2 FQNEAQ, per germline (reference sequence). CDR3 sequence (DNA): TGTGCCAGCAGCTCCCTCGGGACAGAGCTGACTGAAGCTTTCTTT. The encoded protein is CASSSLGTELTEAFF.

There are many counts of this clone. The genes are TRBV18 and TRBJ2-1; TRBD1 matches at 11 bases. The CDR3 spans 14 residues. The J segment lost 7 bases and the V segment lost 4 bases, leaving 3 bases of the junction unmatched. The V gene's germline CDR1 is KGHSH and CDR2 LQKENI. CDR3 in amino acids: CASSQGTGGNEQFF. CDR3 nucleotide sequence: TGTGCCAGCTCACAAGGGACAGGGGGTAATGAGCAGTTCTTC.

This clone was seen more than once but under ten times. The J gene is TRBJ2-1, the V gene TRBV5-1, with 7 bases aligning to TRBD1. The V gene's germline CDR1 is SGHRS and CDR2 YFSETQ. The CDR3 totals 15 residues. The ends lost 1 base at V and 0 bases at J; junction bases unmatched: 1. The CDR3 region is CASSLTGASYNEQFF. CDR3 nucleotides: TGCGCCAGCAGCTTGACAGGGGCCTCCTACAATGAGCAGTTCTTC.

This clone has a handful of counts. The chain couples TRBV11-1 to TRBJ2-1, with D tentatively TRBD2 (5 bases). Trimming left V 4 bases short and J 9 bases short, with 19 bases between. CDR3 length equals 15 residues. Germline loops: CDR1 SGHAT, CDR2 FQDESV (reference sequence). CDR3 protein: CASSSISGPGGEQFF. CDR3 sequence (DNA): TGTGCCAGCAGCTCAATCTCTGGACCCGGAGGTGAGCAGTTCTTC.

This clone appeared many times. Other DNA sequences in the same sample also yield this CDR3. This chain links TRBV25-1 with TRBJ1-5, with D hard to call. Trimming removed 3 bases at V and 2 bases at J, with 2 bases between. Germline values: CDR1 MGHDK, CDR2 SYGVNS. The length of the CDR3 is 12 residues. CDR3 in DNA: TGTGCCAGCAGTGAGGGCAATCAGCCCCAGCATTTT. Protein product: CASSEGNQPQHF.